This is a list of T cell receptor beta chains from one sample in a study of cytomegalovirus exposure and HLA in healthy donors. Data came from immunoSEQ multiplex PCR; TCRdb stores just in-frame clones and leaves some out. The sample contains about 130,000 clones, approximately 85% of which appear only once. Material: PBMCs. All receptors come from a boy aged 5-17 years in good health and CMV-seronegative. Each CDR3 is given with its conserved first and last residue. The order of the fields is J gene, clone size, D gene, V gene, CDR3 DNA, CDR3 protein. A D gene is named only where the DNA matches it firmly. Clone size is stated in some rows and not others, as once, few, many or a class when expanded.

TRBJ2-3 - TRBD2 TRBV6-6 TGTGCCAGCAAAATAGCGGGGGGGCAAGCAGATACGCAGTATTTT CASKIAGGQADTQYF
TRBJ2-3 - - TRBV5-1 TGCGCCAGCAGCTTTCGGGATACGCAGTATTTT CASSFRDTQYF
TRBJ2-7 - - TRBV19 TGTGCCAGTAGTATAGCCGTATTCAGGGTCCACGAGCAGTACTTC CASSIAVFRVHEQYF
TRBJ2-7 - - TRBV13 TGTGCCAGCAGCCCCCGGGGTCTATCCTACGAGCAGTACTTC CASSPRGLSYEQYF
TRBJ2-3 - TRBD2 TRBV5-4 TGTGCCAGCAGCCGGGGACTAGCGGGGGCCCCTAGCACAGATACGCAGTATTTT CASSRGLAGAPSTDTQYF
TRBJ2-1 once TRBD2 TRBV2 TGTGCCAGCAGTGAACCTAAGGGGACTAGCGGCGAGCAGTTCTTC CASSEPKGTSGEQFF
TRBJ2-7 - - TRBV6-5 TGTGCCAGCACCAATACAGGGCCCCACGAGCAGTACTTC CASTNTGPHEQYF
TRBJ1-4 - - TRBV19 TGTGCCAGTACCATAGGGCAAGGGGGTGGCGAAAAACTGTTTTTT CASTIGQGGGEKLFF
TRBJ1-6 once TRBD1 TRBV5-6 TGTGCCAGCAGCTCGGCCGGGACAGCTTATAATTCACCCCTCCACTTT CASSSAGTAYNSPLHF
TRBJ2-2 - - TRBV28 TGTGCCAGCATCGTATCGAACACCGGGGAGCTGTTTTTT CASIVSNTGELFF
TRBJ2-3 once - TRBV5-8 TGTGCCAGCAGTTTTTACAGGCGTGCGGATACGCAGTATTTT CASSFYRRADTQYF
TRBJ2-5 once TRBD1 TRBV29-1 TGCAGCGTAAAACCCCGGGACAGTCAAGAGACCCAGTACTTC CSVKPRDSQETQYF
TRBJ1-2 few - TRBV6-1 TGTGCCAGCAGTATGAAGCAGGGATCTGATGGCTACACCTTC CASSMKQGSDGYTF
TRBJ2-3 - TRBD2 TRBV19 TGTGCCAGTAGTATAGGTGCTTCGGGACTAGCATCAGATACGCAGTATTTT CASSIGASGLASDTQYF
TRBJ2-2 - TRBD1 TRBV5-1 TGCGCCAGCAGCCGGGTAGGACAGGTGAACACCGGGGAGCTGTTTTTT CASSRVGQVNTGELFF
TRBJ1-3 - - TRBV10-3 TGTGCCATACGACAGAGCTCTGGAAACACCATATATTTT CAIRQSSGNTIYF
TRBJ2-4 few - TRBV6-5 TGTGCCAGCAGTGAGTCGGACAGAAACATTCAGTACTTC CASSESDRNIQYF
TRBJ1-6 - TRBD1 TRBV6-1 TGTGCCAGCAGTGGGCGACAGGGGAATTCACCCCTCCACTTT CASSGRQGNSPLHF
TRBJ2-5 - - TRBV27 TGTGCCAGCAGTCCACCGGGACAAGAGACCCAGTACTTC CASSPPGQETQYF
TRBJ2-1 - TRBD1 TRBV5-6 TGTGCCAGCAGCTTGTGGACAGGGACCGTCTACAATGAGCAGTTCTTC CASSLWTGTVYNEQFF
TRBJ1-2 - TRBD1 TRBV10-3 TGTGCCATCAGTGAGGACAGGGGTCTTCACTATGGCTACACCTTC CAISEDRGLHYGYTF
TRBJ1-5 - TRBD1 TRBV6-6 TGTGCCAGCAGTTACTGGGGGGACAGATACAATCAGCCCCAGCATTTT CASSYWGDRYNQPQHF
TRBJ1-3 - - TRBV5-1 TGCGCCAGCAGACTAACAGGCTCTGGAAACACCATATATTTT CASRLTGSGNTIYF
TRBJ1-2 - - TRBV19 TGTGCCAGTACCGAAAGTAGGACAGAAAACTATGGCTACACCTTC CASTESRTENYGYTF
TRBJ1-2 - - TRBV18 TGTGCCAGCTCACCACCGCCAGGGACACCTTCTAACTATGGCTACACCTTC CASSPPPGTPSNYGYTF
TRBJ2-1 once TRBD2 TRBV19 TGTGCCAGTAAGTCCTCCAGCGGGAGAGGTGAGCAGTTCTTC CASKSSSGRGEQFF
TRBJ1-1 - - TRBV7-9 TGTGCCAGCAGCTTAGCCGAGGGGAACACTGAAGCTTTCTTT CASSLAEGNTEAFF
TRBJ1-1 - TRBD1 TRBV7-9 TGTGCCAGCAGCTTAACAGGGGGGACGAACACTGAAGCTTTCTTT CASSLTGGTNTEAFF
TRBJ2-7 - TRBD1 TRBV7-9 TGTGCCAGCAGCCTACGACAGGGATATCAGTACTTC CASSLRQGYQYF
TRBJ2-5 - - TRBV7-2 TGTGCCAGCAGCCCCGCGCTAGAGACCCAGTACTTC CASSPALETQYF
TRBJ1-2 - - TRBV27 TGTGCCAGCAGTCCAGGTGTTAACTATGGCTACACCTTC CASSPGVNYGYTF
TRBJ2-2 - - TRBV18 TGTGCCAGCTCTGAGGGTACGAACACCGGGGAGCTGTTTTTT CASSEGTNTGELFF
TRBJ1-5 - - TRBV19 TGTGCCAGTAGTGCCTTCCTTTGGGGAGGCAATCAGCCCCAGCATTTT CASSAFLWGGNQPQHF
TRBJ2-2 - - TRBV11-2 TGTGCCAGCAGCTTAATTTCGGCGGAGATCACCGGGGAGCTGTTTTTT CASSLISAEITGELFF
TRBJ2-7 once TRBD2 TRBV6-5 TGTGCCAGCAGTTACGGTGGAGCGGGGGGGTACGAGCAGTACTTC CASSYGGAGGYEQYF
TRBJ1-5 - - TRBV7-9 TGTGCCAGCAGCAAAACAAATCAGCCCCAGCATTTT CASSKTNQPQHF
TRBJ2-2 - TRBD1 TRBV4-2 TGTGCCAGCAGCCCGACAGGGGGTACCGGGGAGCTGTTTTTT CASSPTGGTGELFF
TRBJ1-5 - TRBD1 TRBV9 TGTGCCAGCAGCGAAGGACAGGGGGCGTATGGCAATCAGCCCCAGCATTTT CASSEGQGAYGNQPQHF
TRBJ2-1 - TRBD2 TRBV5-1 TGCGCCAGCAGCCCCAGCGGGGGCTCCTACAATGAGCAGTTCTTC CASSPSGGSYNEQFF
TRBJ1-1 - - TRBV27 TGTGCCAGCAGTTTCAGTCGGGGCACTGAAGCTTTCTTT CASSFSRGTEAFF
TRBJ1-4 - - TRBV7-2 TGTGCCAGCAGCTCCGTTACAGGCAATGGTGAAAAACTGTTTTTT CASSSVTGNGEKLFF
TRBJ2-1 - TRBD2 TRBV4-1 TGCGCCAGCAGCCAAGTGAAGTTACGGTCTGCGGGAGGAGGGGACAATGAGCAGTTCTTC CASSQVKLRSAGGGDNEQFF
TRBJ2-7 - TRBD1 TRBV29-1 TGCAGCGTTGAACGTACAGGGGGCGGCGAGCAGTACTTC CSVERTGGGEQYF
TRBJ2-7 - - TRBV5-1 TGCGCCAGCAGCCTAAGACAAGCCTACGAGCAGTACTTC CASSLRQAYEQYF
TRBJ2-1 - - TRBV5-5 TGTGCCAGCAGCTTGGAGATTCCGGGGTCCGCCTACAATGAGCAGTTCTTC CASSLEIPGSAYNEQFF